Listed below are T cell receptor beta chains from one sample, sequenced in a study of identical twins. TCRdb re-derived calls from the 5' RACE reads in MiXCR, one entry per CDR3 protein. This table holds under 300,000 distinct CDR3 sequences, more than 13% found once. Material: memory (CD45RO+) T cells sorted from blood. These receptors were collected from a woman between 18 and 29 years old in good health. The CDR3 runs from the conserved cysteine through the conserved F or W. The order of the fields is V gene, D gene, J gene, clone size, CDR3 protein, CDR3 DNA. The D gene is left open where the match is weak. Size is omitted from some rows. Given values are once, few, many or a class for expanded clones.

V gene: TRBV5-6
D gene: TRBD1
J gene: TRBJ2-1
clone size: NA
CDR3 protein: CASSFRQGDLSYNEQFF
CDR3 DNA: TGTGCCAGCAGCTTCAGACAGGGCGACCTCTCCTACAATGAGCAGTTCTTC

V gene: TRBV5-1
D gene: TRBD1
J gene: TRBJ2-3
clone size: many
CDR3 protein: CASSTGTADTQYF
CDR3 DNA: TGCGCCAGCAGCACCGGGACAGCAGATACGCAGTATTTT

V gene: TRBV10-3
D gene: NA
J gene: TRBJ1-2
clone size: many
CDR3 protein: CATLEQGEGYGYTF
CDR3 DNA: TGTGCCACTCTTGAACAGGGTGAGGGCTATGGCTACACCTTC

V gene: TRBV29-1
D gene: TRBD2
J gene: TRBJ2-7
clone size: few
CDR3 protein: CSGASGSYEQYF
CDR3 DNA: TGCAGCGGCGCTAGCGGTTCCTACGAGCAGTACTTC

V gene: TRBV29-1
D gene: TRBD2
J gene: TRBJ2-2
clone size: NA
CDR3 protein: CSVSGTSFTGELFF
CDR3 DNA: TGCAGCGTTTCCGGGACTAGTTTCACCGGGGAGCTGTTTTTT

V gene: TRBV11-2
D gene: TRBD2
J gene: TRBJ2-7
clone size: many
CDR3 protein: CASSTPRLAGGGKYF
CDR3 DNA: TGTGCCAGCAGTACACCCCGACTAGCGGGAGGCGGAAAGTACTTC

V gene: TRBV12-5
D gene: TRBD1
J gene: TRBJ1-1
clone size: few
CDR3 protein: CASGPGQGSSEAFF
CDR3 DNA: TGTGCTAGTGGTCCCGGACAGGGATCGTCGGAAGCTTTCTTT

V gene: TRBV24-1
D gene: NA
J gene: TRBJ2-2
clone size: NA
CDR3 protein: CATRGQGETGELFF
CDR3 DNA: TGTGCCACCAGAGGTCAGGGTGAAACCGGGGAGCTGTTTTTT

V gene: TRBV10-3
D gene: NA
J gene: TRBJ2-6
clone size: NA
CDR3 protein: CAIGLGSGANVLTF
CDR3 DNA: TGTGCCATAGGTTTGGGCTCTGGGGCCAACGTCCTGACTTTC

V gene: TRBV10-3
D gene: TRBD1
J gene: TRBJ1-4
clone size: few
CDR3 protein: CATRTGSATNEKLFF
CDR3 DNA: TGTGCCACACGGACAGGGTCAGCAACTAATGAAAAACTGTTTTTT

V gene: TRBV19
D gene: TRBD2
J gene: TRBJ2-7
clone size: NA
CDR3 protein: CASTGRGRYEQYF
CDR3 DNA: TGTGCCAGTACGGGGAGGGGACGCTACGAGCAGTACTTC

V gene: TRBV20-1
D gene: TRBD2
J gene: TRBJ2-1
clone size: NA
CDR3 protein: CSARRLAGGTRGEQFF
CDR3 DNA: TGCAGTGCTAGGAGACTAGCGGGAGGTACCAGGGGTGAGCAGTTCTTC

V gene: TRBV12-3/TRBV12-4
D gene: TRBD1
J gene: TRBJ2-2
clone size: NA
CDR3 protein: CASRRTGHTGELFF
CDR3 DNA: TGTGCCAGCAGGCGGACAGGGCACACCGGGGAGCTGTTTTTT

V gene: TRBV11-2
D gene: NA
J gene: TRBJ2-4
clone size: few
CDR3 protein: CASSLGLSVGVLAKNIQYF
CDR3 DNA: TGTGCCAGCAGCTTAGGATTGAGTGTAGGGGTACTAGCCAAAAACATTCAGTACTTC

V gene: TRBV20-1
D gene: NA
J gene: TRBJ1-1
clone size: many
CDR3 protein: CSAPPPGDRGTEAFF
CDR3 DNA: TGCAGTGCTCCCCCCCCGGGGGATCGGGGTACTGAAGCTTTCTTT

V gene: TRBV20-1
D gene: TRBD2
J gene: TRBJ2-3
clone size: many
CDR3 protein: CSAPRLAGFTDTQYF
CDR3 DNA: TGCAGTGCCCCCCGACTAGCGGGATTCACAGATACGCAGTATTTT

V gene: TRBV5-1
D gene: NA
J gene: TRBJ1-4
clone size: NA
CDR3 protein: CASGPGIINEKLFF
CDR3 DNA: TGCGCCAGCGGGCCGGGGATTATTAATGAAAAACTGTTTTTT

V gene: TRBV30
D gene: TRBD1
J gene: TRBJ2-5
clone size: NA
CDR3 protein: CAWTMAGGETQYF
CDR3 DNA: TGTGCCTGGACGATGGCAGGGGGAGAGACCCAGTACTTC

V gene: TRBV11-2
D gene: NA
J gene: TRBJ2-1
clone size: NA
CDR3 protein: CASSLVGLDLGLAF
CDR3 DNA: TGTGCCAGCAGCTTAGTAGGGTTAGATCTAGGGTTAGCCTTC

V gene: TRBV9
D gene: NA
J gene: TRBJ1-5
clone size: NA
CDR3 protein: CASSVEDGLNQPQHF
CDR3 DNA: TGTGCCAGCAGCGTAGAGGATGGGCTTAATCAGCCCCAGCATTTT

V gene: TRBV12-3/TRBV12-4
D gene: NA
J gene: TRBJ2-1
clone size: NA
CDR3 protein: CASSLIGGEQFF
CDR3 DNA: TGTGCCAGCAGTTTAATAGGGGGTGAGCAGTTCTTC

V gene: TRBV5-1
D gene: NA
J gene: TRBJ1-2
clone size: many
CDR3 protein: CASSFGRDYGYTF
CDR3 DNA: TGCGCCAGCAGCTTTGGCCGCGACTATGGCTACACCTTC

V gene: TRBV10-3
D gene: NA
J gene: TRBJ2-2
clone size: few
CDR3 protein: CAISDGQANTGELFF
CDR3 DNA: TGTGCCATCAGTGATGGACAAGCGAACACCGGGGAGCTGTTTTTT

V gene: TRBV12-3/TRBV12-4
D gene: NA
J gene: TRBJ1-1
clone size: NA
CDR3 protein: CASSFRTTEAFF
CDR3 DNA: TGTGCCAGCAGTTTTCGGACAACAGAAGCTTTCTTT

V gene: TRBV5-1
D gene: NA
J gene: TRBJ2-6
clone size: NA
CDR3 protein: CASRLHIGISGANVLTF
CDR3 DNA: TGCGCCAGCAGGTTGCACATCGGTATCTCTGGGGCCAACGTCCTGACTTTC

V gene: TRBV20-1
D gene: NA
J gene: TRBJ1-2
clone size: few
CDR3 protein: CSANQHRYGYTF
CDR3 DNA: TGCAGTGCCAACCAACACCGCTATGGCTACACCTTC

V gene: TRBV6-2/TRBV6-3
D gene: TRBD1
J gene: TRBJ2-2
clone size: NA
CDR3 protein: CASSKQGEANTGELFF
CDR3 DNA: TGTGCCAGCAGCAAACAGGGGGAGGCCAACACCGGGGAGCTGTTTTTT

V gene: TRBV6-1
D gene: TRBD2
J gene: TRBJ2-1
clone size: few
CDR3 protein: CASRGYGTSGTNEQFF
CDR3 DNA: TGTGCCAGCCGTGGTTACGGGACTAGCGGTACCAATGAGCAGTTCTTC

V gene: TRBV14
D gene: TRBD1
J gene: TRBJ1-2
clone size: NA
CDR3 protein: CASSVSHRGQYGYTF
CDR3 DNA: TGTGCCAGCAGCGTAAGCCACAGGGGGCAATATGGCTACACCTTC

V gene: TRBV20-1
D gene: NA
J gene: TRBJ2-5
clone size: many
CDR3 protein: CSAKSGGSLETQYF
CDR3 DNA: TGCAGTGCTAAGTCCGGGGGATCATTGGAGACCCAGTACTTC

V gene: TRBV5-4
D gene: NA
J gene: TRBJ1-4
clone size: few
CDR3 protein: CASSLKGGIEKLFF
CDR3 DNA: TGTGCCAGCAGCTTGAAGGGGGGCATCGAAAAACTGTTTTTT

V gene: TRBV4-2
D gene: NA
J gene: TRBJ2-7
clone size: NA
CDR3 protein: CASSQEETSVSEQYF
CDR3 DNA: TGTGCCAGCAGCCAAGAAGAGACTAGTGTGTCCGAGCAGTACTTC

V gene: TRBV20-1
D gene: NA
J gene: TRBJ2-1
clone size: medium-sized
CDR3 protein: CSVGVGEQFF
CDR3 DNA: TGCAGTGTAGGGGTCGGGGAGCAGTTCTTC

V gene: TRBV7-8
D gene: TRBD1
J gene: TRBJ1-6
clone size: NA
CDR3 protein: CASSFDRGVSPLHF
CDR3 DNA: TGTGCCAGCAGCTTTGACAGGGGCGTTTCACCCCTCCACTTT

V gene: TRBV6-1
D gene: NA
J gene: TRBJ2-6
clone size: NA
CDR3 protein: CASTPQGIFGANVLTF
CDR3 DNA: TGTGCCAGCACCCCACAGGGAATTTTTGGGGCCAACGTCCTGACTTTC

V gene: TRBV29-1
D gene: NA
J gene: TRBJ1-2
clone size: NA
CDR3 protein: CSVSNGQYPNHGYTF
CDR3 DNA: TGCAGCGTGTCGAACGGACAGTATCCTAACCATGGCTACACCTTC

V gene: TRBV29-1
D gene: NA
J gene: TRBJ1-1
clone size: many
CDR3 protein: CSVRVVVRDEAFF
CDR3 DNA: TGCAGCGTTAGGGTGGTAGTAAGGGATGAAGCTTTCTTT

V gene: TRBV6-4
D gene: TRBD2
J gene: TRBJ2-1
clone size: many
CDR3 protein: CASSDSAGLGQFF
CDR3 DNA: TGTGCCAGCAGTGACTCAGCGGGGCTAGGACAGTTCTTC

V gene: TRBV20-1
D gene: TRBD1
J gene: TRBJ1-1
clone size: many
CDR3 protein: CSAGGRTGAVSTEAFF
CDR3 DNA: TGCAGTGCCGGCGGTCGGACAGGGGCCGTGAGCACTGAAGCTTTCTTT

V gene: TRBV10-3
D gene: NA
J gene: TRBJ2-7
clone size: few
CDR3 protein: CAISERPSYEQYF
CDR3 DNA: TGTGCCATCAGTGAGAGGCCTTCCTACGAGCAGTACTTC

V gene: TRBV5-1
D gene: TRBD1
J gene: TRBJ1-1
clone size: few
CDR3 protein: CATTGTGGTEAFF
CDR3 DNA: TGCGCCACCACAGGGACAGGGGGCACTGAAGCTTTCTTT

V gene: TRBV15
D gene: NA
J gene: TRBJ1-5
clone size: NA
CDR3 protein: CATSGQAMVNQPQHF
CDR3 DNA: TGTGCCACATCGGGGCAGGCGATGGTTAATCAGCCCCAGCATTTT

V gene: TRBV6-1
D gene: NA
J gene: TRBJ2-1
clone size: NA
CDR3 protein: CASSSDRLSSYNEQFF
CDR3 DNA: TGTGCCAGCAGCAGCGACCGCCTGAGCTCCTACAATGAGCAGTTCTTC

V gene: TRBV30
D gene: NA
J gene: TRBJ2-7
clone size: few
CDR3 protein: CAWSEKVSYEQYF
CDR3 DNA: TGTGCCTGGAGTGAAAAGGTCTCCTACGAGCAGTACTTC

V gene: TRBV7-8
D gene: NA
J gene: TRBJ2-1
clone size: NA
CDR3 protein: CASSRAGGNNEQFF
CDR3 DNA: TGTGCCAGCAGCCGAGCGGGCGGAAACAATGAGCAGTTCTTC

V gene: TRBV30
D gene: NA
J gene: TRBJ2-1
clone size: NA
CDR3 protein: CAWSWSGGEDEQFF
CDR3 DNA: TGTGCCTGGAGTTGGAGCGGAGGGGAGGATGAGCAGTTCTTC

V gene: TRBV15
D gene: NA
J gene: TRBJ2-2
clone size: many
CDR3 protein: CATSRGLTTGELFF
CDR3 DNA: TGTGCCACCAGCAGAGGACTTACCACCGGGGAGCTGTTTTTT

V gene: TRBV20-1
D gene: NA
J gene: TRBJ1-5
clone size: NA
CDR3 protein: CSAKWGGQPQHF
CDR3 DNA: TGCAGTGCCAAATGGGGGGGTCAGCCCCAGCATTTT

V gene: TRBV20-1
D gene: NA
J gene: TRBJ2-2
clone size: few
CDR3 protein: CSASQQEVLTGELFF
CDR3 DNA: TGCAGTGCTAGTCAACAGGAGGTCCTCACCGGGGAGCTGTTTTTT

V gene: TRBV7-8
D gene: TRBD1
J gene: TRBJ1-1
clone size: NA
CDR3 protein: CASSPLLQTGGTEAFF
CDR3 DNA: TGTGCCAGCAGCCCACTCCTTCAGACAGGGGGCACTGAAGCTTTCTTT

V gene: TRBV27
D gene: NA
J gene: TRBJ2-2
clone size: few
CDR3 protein: CASKGPNTGELFF
CDR3 DNA: TGTGCCAGCAAAGGGCCTAACACCGGGGAGCTGTTTTTT

V gene: TRBV20-1
D gene: NA
J gene: TRBJ2-3
clone size: many
CDR3 protein: CSAQLGDTQYF
CDR3 DNA: TGCAGTGCCCAACTAGGAGATACGCAGTATTTT

V gene: TRBV15
D gene: NA
J gene: TRBJ2-3
clone size: NA
CDR3 protein: CATSRVDTRGDTQYF
CDR3 DNA: TGTGCCACCAGCAGAGTCGATACGAGGGGAGATACGCAGTATTTT

V gene: TRBV7-9
D gene: NA
J gene: TRBJ2-3
clone size: few
CDR3 protein: CASSDSDTDTQYF
CDR3 DNA: TGTGCCAGCAGCGATTCCGACACAGATACGCAGTATTTT

V gene: TRBV7-2
D gene: NA
J gene: TRBJ2-1
clone size: few
CDR3 protein: CASSLGGLADEQFF
CDR3 DNA: TGTGCCAGCAGCCTAGGGGGGCTAGCAGATGAGCAGTTCTTC

V gene: TRBV11-2
D gene: NA
J gene: TRBJ2-5
clone size: NA
CDR3 protein: CASSRSRETQYF
CDR3 DNA: TGTGCCAGTTCACGGTCAAGGGAGACCCAGTACTTC

V gene: TRBV5-1
D gene: NA
J gene: TRBJ2-1
clone size: NA
CDR3 protein: CASSPGVKSEQFF
CDR3 DNA: TGCGCCAGCTCTCCGGGGGTCAAAAGCGAGCAGTTCTTC

V gene: TRBV15
D gene: TRBD1
J gene: TRBJ2-5
clone size: NA
CDR3 protein: CATSRPGTGKETQYF
CDR3 DNA: TGTGCCACCAGCAGACCAGGGACAGGGAAAGAGACCCAGTACTTC

V gene: TRBV7-2
D gene: NA
J gene: TRBJ2-1
clone size: many
CDR3 protein: CASRFPGVRNEQFF
CDR3 DNA: TGTGCCAGCAGGTTCCCGGGGGTGAGGAATGAGCAGTTCTTC